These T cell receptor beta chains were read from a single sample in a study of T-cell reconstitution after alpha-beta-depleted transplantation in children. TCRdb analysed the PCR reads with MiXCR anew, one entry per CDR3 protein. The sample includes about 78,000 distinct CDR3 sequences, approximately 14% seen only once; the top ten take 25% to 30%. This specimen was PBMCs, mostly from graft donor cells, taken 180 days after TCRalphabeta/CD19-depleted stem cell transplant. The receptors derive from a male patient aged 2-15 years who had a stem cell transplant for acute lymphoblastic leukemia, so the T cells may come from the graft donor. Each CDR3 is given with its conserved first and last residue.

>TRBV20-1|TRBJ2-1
CSARGPSSYNEQFF
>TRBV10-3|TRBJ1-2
CAISDLTMIRANDGYTF
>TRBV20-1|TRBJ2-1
CSHKAGGSYNEQFF
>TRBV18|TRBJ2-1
CASSPFPVQGQFF
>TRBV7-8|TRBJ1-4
CASSLPWTGVEKLFF
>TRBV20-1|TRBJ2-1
CSARAGPHNEQFF
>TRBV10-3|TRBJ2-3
CAISRSESTDTQYF
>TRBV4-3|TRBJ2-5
CASSQDKFRRETQYF
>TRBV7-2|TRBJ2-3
CASSFISRGWGDTQYF
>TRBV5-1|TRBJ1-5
CASSPGGGGQPQHF
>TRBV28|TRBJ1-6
CASSLNSPLHF
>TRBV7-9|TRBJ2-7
CASSSLEWVNPYEQYF
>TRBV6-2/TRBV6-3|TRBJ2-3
CASSWGLAGKDTQYF
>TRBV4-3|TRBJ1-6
CASSQARHLNSPLHF
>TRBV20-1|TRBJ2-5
CSANPWTSGSGETQYF
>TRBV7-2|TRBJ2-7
CASSFTSGPYEQYF
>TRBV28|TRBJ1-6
CASSPLTGGDSPLHF
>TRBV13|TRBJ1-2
CASSLEVLYGYTF
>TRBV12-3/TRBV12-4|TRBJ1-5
CASSLWKQGFSNQPQHF
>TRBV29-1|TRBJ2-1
CSVLIRQVEFSQFF